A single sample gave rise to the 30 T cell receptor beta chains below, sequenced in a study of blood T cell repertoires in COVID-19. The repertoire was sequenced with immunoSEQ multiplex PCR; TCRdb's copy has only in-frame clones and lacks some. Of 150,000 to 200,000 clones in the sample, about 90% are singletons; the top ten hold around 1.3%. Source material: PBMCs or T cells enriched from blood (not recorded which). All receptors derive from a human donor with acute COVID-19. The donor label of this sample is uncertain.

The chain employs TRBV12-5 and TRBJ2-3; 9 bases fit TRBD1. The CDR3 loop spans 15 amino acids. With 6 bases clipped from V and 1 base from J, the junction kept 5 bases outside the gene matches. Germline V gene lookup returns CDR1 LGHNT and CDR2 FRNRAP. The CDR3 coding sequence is TGTGCTAGTGGCCAGACAGGGGGTGGCACAGATACGCAGTATTTT. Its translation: CASGQTGGGTDTQYF.

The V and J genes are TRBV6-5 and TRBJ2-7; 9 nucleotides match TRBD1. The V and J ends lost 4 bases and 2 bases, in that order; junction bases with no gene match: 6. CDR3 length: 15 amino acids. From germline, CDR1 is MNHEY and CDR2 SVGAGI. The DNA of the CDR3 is TGTGCCAGCAGTTTCCGGGACAGGGCCGCCTACGAGCAGTACTTC. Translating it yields CASSFRDRAAYEQYF.

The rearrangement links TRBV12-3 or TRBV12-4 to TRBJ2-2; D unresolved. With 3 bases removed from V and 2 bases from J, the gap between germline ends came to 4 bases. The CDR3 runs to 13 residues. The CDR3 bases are TGTGCCAGCAGTTTGTATAACACCGGGGAGCTGTTTTTT. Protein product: CASSLYNTGELFF.

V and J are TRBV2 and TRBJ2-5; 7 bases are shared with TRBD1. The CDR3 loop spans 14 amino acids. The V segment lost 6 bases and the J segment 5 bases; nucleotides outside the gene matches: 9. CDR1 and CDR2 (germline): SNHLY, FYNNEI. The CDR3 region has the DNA TGTGCCAGCAGCCGGGACAGTGCAGGGGAGACCCAGTACTTC. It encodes CASSRDSAGETQYF.

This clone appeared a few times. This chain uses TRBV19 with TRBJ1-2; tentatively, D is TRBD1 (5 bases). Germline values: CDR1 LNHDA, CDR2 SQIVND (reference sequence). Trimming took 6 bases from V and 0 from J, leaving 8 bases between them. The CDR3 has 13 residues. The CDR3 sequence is CASSQGANYGYTF. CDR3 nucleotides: TGTGCCAGTAGCCAGGGTGCTAACTATGGCTACACCTTC.

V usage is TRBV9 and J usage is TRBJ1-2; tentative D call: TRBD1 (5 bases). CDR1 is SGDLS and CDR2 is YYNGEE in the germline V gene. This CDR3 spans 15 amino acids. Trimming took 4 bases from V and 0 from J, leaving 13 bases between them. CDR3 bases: TGTGCCAGCAGCATTGGGACTGATTCTAACTATGGCTACACCTTC. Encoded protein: CASSIGTDSNYGYTF.

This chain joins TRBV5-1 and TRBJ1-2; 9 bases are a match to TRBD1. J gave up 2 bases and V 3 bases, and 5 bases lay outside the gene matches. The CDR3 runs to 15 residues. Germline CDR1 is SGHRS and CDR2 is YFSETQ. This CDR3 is CASSSDRGVNYGYTF. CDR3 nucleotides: TGCGCCAGCAGCTCCGACAGGGGGGTAAACTATGGCTACACCTTC. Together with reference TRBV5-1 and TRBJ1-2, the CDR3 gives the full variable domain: KAGVTQTPRYLIKTRGQQVTLSCSPISGHRSVSWYQQTPGQGLQFLFEYFSETQRNKGNFPGRFSGRQFSNSRSEMNVSTLELGDSALYLCASSSDRGVNYGYTFGSGTRLTVV.

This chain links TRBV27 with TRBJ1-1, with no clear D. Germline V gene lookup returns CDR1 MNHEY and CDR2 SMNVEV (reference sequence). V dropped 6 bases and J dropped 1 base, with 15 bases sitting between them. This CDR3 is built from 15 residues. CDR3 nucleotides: TGTGCCAGCAGCCGACCGGCAGCGGGGAACACTGAAGCTTTCTTT. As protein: CASSRPAAGNTEAFF.

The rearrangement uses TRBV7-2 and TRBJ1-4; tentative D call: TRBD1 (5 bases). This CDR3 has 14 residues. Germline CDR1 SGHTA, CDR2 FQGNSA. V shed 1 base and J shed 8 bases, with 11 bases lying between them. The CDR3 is CASSLDQGSEKLFF. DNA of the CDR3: TGTGCCAGCAGCTTAGACCAGGGAAGCGAAAAACTGTTTTTT. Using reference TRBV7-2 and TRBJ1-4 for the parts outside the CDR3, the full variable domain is GAGVSQSPSNKVTEKGKDVELRCDPISGHTALYWYRQSLGQGLEFLIYFQGNSAPDKSGLPSDRFSAERTGGSVSTLTIQRTQQEDSAVYLCASSLDQGSEKLFFGSGTQLSVL.

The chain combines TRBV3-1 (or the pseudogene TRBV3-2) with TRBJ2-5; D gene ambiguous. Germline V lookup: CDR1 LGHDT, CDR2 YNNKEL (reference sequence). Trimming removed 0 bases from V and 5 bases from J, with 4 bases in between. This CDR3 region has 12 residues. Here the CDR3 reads CASSQDPETQYF. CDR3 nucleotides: TGTGCCAGCAGCCAAGATCCGGAGACCCAGTACTTC.

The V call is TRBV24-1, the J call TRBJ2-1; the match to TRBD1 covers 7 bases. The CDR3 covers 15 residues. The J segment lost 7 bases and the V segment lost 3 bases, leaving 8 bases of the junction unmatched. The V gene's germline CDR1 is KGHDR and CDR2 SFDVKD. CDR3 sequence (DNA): TGTGCCACCAGTGATGGGACAGTGCAATCGAATGAGCAGTTCTTC. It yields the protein CATSDGTVQSNEQFF.

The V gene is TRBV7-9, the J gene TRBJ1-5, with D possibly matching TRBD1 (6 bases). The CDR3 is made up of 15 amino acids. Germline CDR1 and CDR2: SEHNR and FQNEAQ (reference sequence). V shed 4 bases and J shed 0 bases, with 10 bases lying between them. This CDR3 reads CASSSQGNSNQPQHF. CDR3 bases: TGTGCCAGCAGCTCGCAGGGGAATAGCAATCAGCCCCAGCATTTT. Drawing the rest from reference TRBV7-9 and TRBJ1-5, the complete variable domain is DTGVSQNPRHKITKRGQNVTFRCDPISEHNRLYWYRQTLGQGPEFLTYFQNEAQLEKSRLLSDRFSAERPKGSFSTLEIQRTEQGDSAMYLCASSSQGNSNQPQHFGDGTRLSIL.

The CDR3 region is CASRERGNNGYTF. CDR3 nucleotide sequence: TGTGCCAGCAGGGAGCGGGGGAATAACGGCTACACCTTC. V and J are TRBV25-1 and TRBJ1-2; D perhaps matches TRBD1 (5 bases). The CDR3 has 13 residues. Germline V CDR1 and CDR2: MGHDK, SYGVNS. Between the trimmed V and J ends, which lost 6 bases and 8 bases, there was a span of 16 bases.

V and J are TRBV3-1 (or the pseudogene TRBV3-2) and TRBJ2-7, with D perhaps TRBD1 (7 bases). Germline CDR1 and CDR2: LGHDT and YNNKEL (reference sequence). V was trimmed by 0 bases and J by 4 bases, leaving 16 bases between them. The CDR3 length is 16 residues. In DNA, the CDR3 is TGTGCCAGCAGCCAAGATCAGGGGGGCGGCCAGTACGAGCAGTACTTC. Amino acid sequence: CASSQDQGGGQYEQYF.

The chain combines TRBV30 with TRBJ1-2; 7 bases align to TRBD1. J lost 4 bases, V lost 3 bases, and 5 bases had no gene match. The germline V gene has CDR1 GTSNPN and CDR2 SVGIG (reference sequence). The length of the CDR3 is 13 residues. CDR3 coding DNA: TGTGCCTGGAGCGGGAACAGGGGCTATGGCTACACCTTC. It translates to CAWSGNRGYGYTF.

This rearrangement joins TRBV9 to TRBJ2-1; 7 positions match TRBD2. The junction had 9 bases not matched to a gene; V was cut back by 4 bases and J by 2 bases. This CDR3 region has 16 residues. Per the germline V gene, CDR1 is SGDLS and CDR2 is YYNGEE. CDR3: CASSIRLAPTYNEQFF. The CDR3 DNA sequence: TGTGCCAGCAGCATCAGACTAGCCCCCACCTACAATGAGCAGTTCTTC. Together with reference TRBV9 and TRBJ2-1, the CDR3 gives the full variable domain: DSGVTQTPKHLITATGQRVTLRCSPRSGDLSVYWYQQSLDQGLQFLIQYYNGEERAKGNILERFSAQQFPDLHSELNLSSLELGDSALYFCASSIRLAPTYNEQFFGPGTRLTVL.

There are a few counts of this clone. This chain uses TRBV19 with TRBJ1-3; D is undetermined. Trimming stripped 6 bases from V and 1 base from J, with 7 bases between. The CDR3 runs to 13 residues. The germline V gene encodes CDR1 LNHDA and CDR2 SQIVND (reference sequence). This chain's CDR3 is CASRQISGNTIYF. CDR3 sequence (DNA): TGTGCCAGTAGGCAGATTTCTGGAAACACCATATATTTT.

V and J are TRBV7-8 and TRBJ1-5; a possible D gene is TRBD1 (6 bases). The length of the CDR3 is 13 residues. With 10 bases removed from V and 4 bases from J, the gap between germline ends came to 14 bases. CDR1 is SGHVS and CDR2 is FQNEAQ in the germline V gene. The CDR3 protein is CATQGSLNQPQHF. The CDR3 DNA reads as TGTGCCACCCAGGGGAGCCTGAATCAGCCCCAGCATTTT.

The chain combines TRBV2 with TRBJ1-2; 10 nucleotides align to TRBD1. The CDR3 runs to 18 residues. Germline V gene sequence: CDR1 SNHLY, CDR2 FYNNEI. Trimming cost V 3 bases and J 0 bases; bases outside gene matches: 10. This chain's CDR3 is CASSDGGTGALSNYGYTF. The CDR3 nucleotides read TGTGCCAGCAGTGATGGGGGGACAGGGGCTCTCTCTAACTATGGCTACACCTTC.

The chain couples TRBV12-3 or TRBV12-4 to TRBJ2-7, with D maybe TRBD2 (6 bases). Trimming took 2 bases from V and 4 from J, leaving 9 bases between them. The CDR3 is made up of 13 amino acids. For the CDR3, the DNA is TGTGCCAGCAGTTTAATCCGGGGGTACGAGCAGTACTTC. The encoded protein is CASSLIRGYEQYF.

The CDR3, as DNA: TGTGCCAGCAGCTCAACGTCTAGGGGCGCATCCTACGAGCAGTACTTC. It yields the protein CASSSTSRGASYEQYF. The chain uses TRBV11-2 and TRBJ2-7; tentatively, D is TRBD1 (5 bases). Germline CDR1 and CDR2: SGHAT and FQNNGV. The CDR3 is 16 residues long. Trimming took 4 bases from V and 1 from J, leaving 17 bases between them.

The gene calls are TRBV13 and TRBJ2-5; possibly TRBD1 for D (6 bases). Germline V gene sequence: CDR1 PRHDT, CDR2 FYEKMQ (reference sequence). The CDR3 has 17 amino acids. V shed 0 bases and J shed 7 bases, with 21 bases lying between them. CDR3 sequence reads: CASSLGPLGAGSGTQYF. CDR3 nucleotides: TGTGCCAGCAGCTTAGGTCCTTTGGGGGCAGGCTCTGGGACCCAGTACTTC.

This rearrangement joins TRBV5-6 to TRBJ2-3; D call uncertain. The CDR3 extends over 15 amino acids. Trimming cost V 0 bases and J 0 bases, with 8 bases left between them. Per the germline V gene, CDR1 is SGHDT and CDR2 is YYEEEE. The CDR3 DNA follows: TGTGCCAGCAGCTTGGGCGGAGCTAGCACAGATACGCAGTATTTT. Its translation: CASSLGGASTDTQYF.

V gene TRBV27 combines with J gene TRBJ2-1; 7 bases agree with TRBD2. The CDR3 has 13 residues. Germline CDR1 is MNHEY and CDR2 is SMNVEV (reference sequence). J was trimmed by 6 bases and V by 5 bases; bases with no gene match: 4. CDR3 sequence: CASSPIAGNEQFF. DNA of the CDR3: TGTGCCAGCAGTCCCATAGCGGGCAATGAGCAGTTCTTC.

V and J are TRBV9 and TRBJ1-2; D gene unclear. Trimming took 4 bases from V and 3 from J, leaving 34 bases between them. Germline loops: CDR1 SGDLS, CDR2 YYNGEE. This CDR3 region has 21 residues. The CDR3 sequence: CASSSPRARVNTKDGDYGYTF. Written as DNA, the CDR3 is TGTGCCAGCAGCTCCCCCCGGGCGAGGGTAAATACCAAGGATGGTGACTATGGCTACACCTTC.

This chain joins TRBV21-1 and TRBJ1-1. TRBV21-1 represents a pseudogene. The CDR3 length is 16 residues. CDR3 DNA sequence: TGTGCCAACAGGAGGGAGGGTGAGGGCATGAACACTGAAGCTTTCTTT. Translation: CANRREGEGMNTEAFF.

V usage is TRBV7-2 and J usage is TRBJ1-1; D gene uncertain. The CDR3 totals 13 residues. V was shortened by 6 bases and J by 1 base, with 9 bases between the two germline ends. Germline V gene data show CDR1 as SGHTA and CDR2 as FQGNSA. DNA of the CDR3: TGTGCCAGCAGTCTCCGACAGAACACTGAAGCTTTCTTT. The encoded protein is CASSLRQNTEAFF. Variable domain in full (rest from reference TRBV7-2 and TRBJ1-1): GAGVSQSPSNKVTEKGKDVELRCDPISGHTALYWYRQSLGQGLEFLIYFQGNSAPDKSGLPSDRFSAERTGGSVSTLTIQRTQQEDSAVYLCASSLRQNTEAFFGQGTRLTVV.

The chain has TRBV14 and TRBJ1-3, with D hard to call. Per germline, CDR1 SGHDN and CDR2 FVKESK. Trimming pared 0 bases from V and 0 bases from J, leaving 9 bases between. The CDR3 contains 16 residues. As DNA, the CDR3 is TGTGCCAGCAGCCAAGACAGTTTATTCTCTGGAAACACCATATATTTT. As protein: CASSQDSLFSGNTIYF.

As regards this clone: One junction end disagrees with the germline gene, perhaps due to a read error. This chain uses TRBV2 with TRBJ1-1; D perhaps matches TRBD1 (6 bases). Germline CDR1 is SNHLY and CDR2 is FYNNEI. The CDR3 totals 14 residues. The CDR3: CASNGQLDPSEVFF. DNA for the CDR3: TGTGCCAGCAATGGACAGCTAGACCCTTCTGAAGTTTTCTTT. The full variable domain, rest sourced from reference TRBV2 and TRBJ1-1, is EPEVTQTPSHQVTQMGQEVILRCVPISNHLYFYWYRQILGQKVEFLVSFYNNEISEKSEIFDDQFSVERPDGSNFTLKIRSTKLEDSAMYFCASNGQLDPSEVFFGQGTRLTVV.

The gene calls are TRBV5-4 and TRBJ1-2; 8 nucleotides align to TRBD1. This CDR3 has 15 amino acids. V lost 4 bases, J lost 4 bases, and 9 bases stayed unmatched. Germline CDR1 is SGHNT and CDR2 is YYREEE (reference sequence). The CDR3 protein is CASSQPGGSGYGYTF. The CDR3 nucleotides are TGTGCCAGCAGCCAACCAGGGGGCTCGGGCTATGGCTACACCTTC.